This is a list of T cell receptor beta chains from one sample in a study of shared clonotypes between healthy human individuals. Generated by immunoSEQ multiplex PCR, the TCRdb table keeps only in-frame clones and is missing some. The sample has about 2.1 million clones; around 95% are singletons. The sequenced sample consisted of naive CD8+ T cells from PBMCs. The receptor source for this set is a man aged 18 to 30 in good health. Some clones in this sample may be carry-over from other donors' samples. CDR3s include the opening cysteine and the closing phenylalanine or tryptophan. D genes are given only for firm matches. Clone sizes are given selectively: once, few, many, or a class where the clone is expanded.

>TRBD1|TRBV7-8|TRBJ2-7|NA
CASSFDRGQDEQYF
TGTGCCAGCAGCTTTGACAGGGGGCAAGACGAGCAGTACTTC
>NA|TRBV19|TRBJ2-2|NA
CASSSLWLENTGELFF
TGTGCCAGTAGTTCCCTCTGGTTGGAGAACACCGGGGAGCTGTTTTTT
>NA|TRBV5-1|TRBJ2-5|NA
CASSFYEDSPETQYF
TGCGCCAGCAGCTTCTACGAGGACAGCCCAGAGACCCAGTACTTC
>NA|TRBV29-1|TRBJ1-1|NA
CSVDVITKGDPEAFF
TGCAGCGTTGACGTGATAACTAAGGGGGACCCTGAAGCTTTCTTT
>TRBD1|TRBV9|TRBJ1-2|NA
CASSSLGQRSPYGYTF
TGTGCCAGCAGCTCCTTGGGACAGCGTTCCCCCTATGGCTACACCTTC
>TRBD2|TRBV7-2|TRBJ2-3|NA
CASSFTPREGLNTQYF
TGTGCCAGCAGCTTTACCCCCCGGGAGGGCCTGAATACGCAGTATTTT
>NA|TRBV2|TRBJ2-7|NA
CASSETAIASYEQYF
TGTGCCAGCAGTGAAACAGCCATTGCCTCCTACGAGCAGTACTTC
>NA|TRBV5-4|TRBJ2-7|NA
CASSSGLGSYEQYF
TGTGCCAGCAGCTCGGGGTTAGGTTCCTACGAGCAGTACTTC
>NA|TRBV27|TRBJ2-7|NA
CASSWGHMSSFEQYF
TGTGCCAGCAGCTGGGGGCATATGAGTAGTTTCGAGCAGTACTTC
>NA|TRBV7-8|TRBJ2-7|NA
CASSTVSGTKYYEQYF
TGTGCCAGCAGCACGGTTTCCGGGACGAAATACTACGAGCAGTACTTC
>NA|TRBV19|TRBJ2-1|once
CASSISLPPNEQFF
TGTGCCAGTAGTATTTCCCTACCACCCAATGAGCAGTTCTTC
>NA|TRBV7-9|TRBJ2-1|NA
CASSLGPGDEQFF
TGTGCCAGCAGCTTAGGTCCCGGAGATGAGCAGTTCTTC
>NA|TRBV5-6|TRBJ1-2|NA
CASSLNGRGHSGYTF
TGTGCCAGCAGCCTAAATGGGAGGGGCCACTCTGGCTACACCTTC
>TRBD2|TRBV9|TRBJ2-7|NA
CASSARTSGYEQYF
TGTGCCAGCAGTGCTCGAACTAGCGGCTACGAGCAGTACTTC
>NA|TRBV6-1|TRBJ1-5|NA
CASSEASFAGGAMVQPQHF
TGTGCCAGCAGTGAAGCTTCGTTTGCTGGGGGCGCGATGGTCCAGCCCCAGCATTTT
>TRBD2|TRBV7-9|TRBJ2-5|once
CASSSIAPEGLAEETQYF
TGTGCCAGCAGCTCCATCGCCCCAGAAGGACTAGCGGAAGAGACCCAGTACTTC
>TRBD1|TRBV27|TRBJ1-1|NA
CASNVDRVLNTEAFF
TGTGCCAGCAATGTTGACAGGGTCCTGAACACTGAAGCTTTCTTT
>NA|TRBV6-6|TRBJ1-1|NA
CASSYLGDSDTEAFF
TGTGCCAGCAGTTACCTGGGGGACTCGGACACTGAAGCTTTCTTT
>NA|TRBV19|TRBJ1-2|NA
CASNVDGEANYGYTF
TGTGCCAGTAATGTGGATGGAGAGGCTAACTATGGCTACACCTTC
>TRBD2|TRBV7-9|TRBJ2-5|NA
CASSLGLAGPGETQYF
TGTGCCAGCAGCTTAGGGCTAGCGGGGCCCGGGGAGACCCAGTACTTC
>NA|TRBV27|TRBJ2-7|NA
CASSVGRSYEQYF
TGTGCCAGCAGTGTGGGACGGTCCTACGAGCAGTACTTC
>NA|TRBV4-1|TRBJ2-7|NA
CASSQDRPAGSYEQYF
TGCGCCAGCAGCCAAGATCGGCCAGCCGGGTCCTACGAGCAGTACTTC